These T cell receptor beta chains were read from a single sample in a study of T cells in localized non-small cell lung cancer. The table came from immunoSEQ multiplex PCR; TCRdb's copy has only in-frame clones and leaves some out. The sample records under 50,000 clones, 70% to 90% being singletons. Sequencing used PBMCs, obtained before any cancer treatment. These receptors were collected from a man aged 40 to 75 with stage II lung adenocarcinoma. Each CDR3 is given with its conserved first and last residue. Each record gives: J gene, V gene, D gene, clone size, CDR3 DNA, CDR3 protein. The D gene is left open where the match is weak. The size entry is marked missing in some rows and otherwise reads once, few, many or a size class.

j_gene: TRBJ1-1
v_gene: TRBV19
d_gene: -
abundance: few
CDR3nt: TGTGCCAGTAGTATCGGACCTTCGGGGACTGAAGCTTTCTTT
CDR3aa: CASSIGPSGTEAFF

j_gene: TRBJ1-5
v_gene: TRBV19
d_gene: TRBD1
abundance: -
CDR3nt: TGTGCCAGTAGTACCCGACAGGGGAATGATCAGCCCCAGCATTTT
CDR3aa: CASSTRQGNDQPQHF

j_gene: TRBJ2-7
v_gene: TRBV6-5
d_gene: -
abundance: once
CDR3nt: TGTGCCAGCAGTTACTCGAGCAAAGCCTCCTACGAGCAGTACTTC
CDR3aa: CASSYSSKASYEQYF

j_gene: TRBJ2-2
v_gene: TRBV7-9
d_gene: -
abundance: -
CDR3nt: TGTGCCAGCAACGGATTGTCCCCCGGGGCCGGGGAGCTGTTTTTT
CDR3aa: CASNGLSPGAGELFF

j_gene: TRBJ1-6
v_gene: TRBV7-3
d_gene: -
abundance: -
CDR3nt: TGTGCCAGCAGGAAGGACAGTAATTCACCCCTCCACTTT
CDR3aa: CASRKDSNSPLHF

j_gene: TRBJ1-5
v_gene: TRBV18
d_gene: -
abundance: -
CDR3nt: TGTGCCAGCTCAGAGGTGGGGGGTCGCAATCAGCCCCAGCATTTT
CDR3aa: CASSEVGGRNQPQHF

j_gene: TRBJ1-6
v_gene: TRBV5-8
d_gene: -
abundance: -
CDR3nt: TGTGCCAGCAGCCAAGATTCGGAGGGCTCCTATAATTCACCCCTCCACTTT
CDR3aa: CASSQDSEGSYNSPLHF

j_gene: TRBJ1-2
v_gene: TRBV7-9
d_gene: -
abundance: -
CDR3nt: TGTGCCAGCAGCTTAGGACAGTATGGCTACACCTTC
CDR3aa: CASSLGQYGYTF

j_gene: TRBJ1-2
v_gene: TRBV14
d_gene: -
abundance: -
CDR3nt: TGTGCCAGCAGCCAAGATAGGAGAACCGGCTACACCTTC
CDR3aa: CASSQDRRTGYTF

j_gene: TRBJ2-7
v_gene: TRBV2
d_gene: -
abundance: -
CDR3nt: TGTGCCAGCAGAGTAGATTCGACAGGCCCTGAAGTCCCGGCCTTC
CDR3aa: CASRVDSTGPEVPAF

j_gene: TRBJ2-5
v_gene: TRBV11-2
d_gene: -
abundance: -
CDR3nt: TGTGCCAGCAGCTGGCAGGAGGGGACCCCCCAGTACTTC
CDR3aa: CASSWQEGTPQYF

j_gene: TRBJ1-5
v_gene: TRBV19
d_gene: -
abundance: -
CDR3nt: TGTGCCAGTAATGGGGGTACCGGGCCCCAGCATTTT
CDR3aa: CASNGGTGPQHF

j_gene: TRBJ1-1
v_gene: TRBV11-1
d_gene: -
abundance: -
CDR3nt: TGTGCCAGCAGCCGCTCCGGGAGGGCTGGAGCTGAAGCTTTCTTT
CDR3aa: CASSRSGRAGAEAFF

j_gene: TRBJ1-5
v_gene: TRBV6-1
d_gene: -
abundance: -
CDR3nt: TGTGCCAGCAGATCGACGGTTAGCAATCAGCCCCAGCATTTT
CDR3aa: CASRSTVSNQPQHF

j_gene: TRBJ2-1
v_gene: TRBV29-1
d_gene: -
abundance: -
CDR3nt: TGCAGCGTTGATGACCAGTACAATGAGCAGTTCTTC
CDR3aa: CSVDDQYNEQFF

j_gene: TRBJ1-2
v_gene: TRBV5-1
d_gene: -
abundance: -
CDR3nt: TGCGCCAGCAGCTTGTCTGTGACAGGCTATGGCTACACCTTC
CDR3aa: CASSLSVTGYGYTF

j_gene: TRBJ2-2
v_gene: TRBV7-7
d_gene: -
abundance: -
CDR3nt: TGTGCCAGCAGCTTAGCGCTTCTGGGCGCAGGGAACACCGGGGAGCTGTTTTTT
CDR3aa: CASSLALLGAGNTGELFF

j_gene: TRBJ1-1
v_gene: TRBV9
d_gene: -
abundance: -
CDR3nt: TGTGCCAGCAGCTCGCCGGGGTTTAACACTGAAGCTTTCTTT
CDR3aa: CASSSPGFNTEAFF